This TCR beta chain was identified during a study of regulatory T cells in long-lasting Graves disease. Notes on the study in general: TCR diversity was lower in persistent than newly diagnosed Graves' disease.

Between the trimmed V and J ends, which lost 4 bases and 4 bases, there was a span of 7 bases. Germline CDR1 reads MRHNA; CDR2 reads SNTAGT. The CDR3 is made up of 13 amino acids. Time point given: newly diagnosed GD, antithyroid drugs for less than 3 months. There was RNA extracted from PBMCs, and the TCR library was made from it. With iRepertoire HTBI primers and Arm-PCR of CDR3 regions, TCR beta libraries were built. Each CDR3 protein gets one entry after TCRdb re-called the multiplex PCR reads with MiXCR. The sample lists around 230,000 distinct CDR3 sequences; around 16% were seen once. This clonotype was detected only a few times. Its antigen is as yet unknown.

This sequence originates from a female donor with Graves disease. This specimen was peripheral blood mononuclear cells (PBMCs), taken at new diagnosis, from a patient treated with antithyroid drugs. The chain uses TRBV6-4 and TRBJ2-2; a weak D match, TRBD2 (6 bases). The CDR3 DNA reads as TGTGCCAGCAGTGCCGGGGGCACCGGGGAGCTGTTTTTT. It translates to CASSAGGTGELFF.